Detailed here is one T cell receptor (beta chain). The antigen is unknown. The data were produced by immunoSEQ multiplex PCR, yet TCRdb's version contains in-frame clones alone and is incomplete. The table records fewer than 45,000 clones, around 83% of them present only once. With V trimmed by 1 base and J by 4 bases, 10 bases remained unmatched. Germline V CDR1 and CDR2: SEHNR, FQNEAQ (reference sequence). This CDR3 is 17 amino acids long. This sample's time point: week 11, during vaccination. Each dose delivered 300 ug of mutant IDH1 20-mer peptide subcutaneously with imiquimod. New astrocytomas of WHO grade 3 or 4 that were IDH1-mutant and ATRX-lost were found in the donors. This entry is derived from a study of a mutant IDH1 vaccine in newly diagnosed glioma. Study information: Radiotherapy alone preceded vaccination by 4-6 weeks; alternatively, vaccination started with temozolomide cycles.

The V call is TRBV7-9, the J call TRBJ2-5; 9 positions agree with TRBD2. This TCR came from a man aged 35 to 55 with glioma. The material was PBMCs, obtained from a glioma patient whose treatment included an IDH1 peptide vaccine. In DNA form, the CDR3 reads TGTGCCAGCAGCTTAGAGTTTTTTAGCGGGAGTGGAGAGACCCAGTACTTC. This gives the protein CASSLEFFSGSGETQYF. The full variable domain, with the rest looked up from reference TRBV7-9 and TRBJ2-5, is DTGVSQNPRHKITKRGQNVTFRCDPISEHNRLYWYRQTLGQGPEFLTYFQNEAQLEKSRLLSDRFSAERPKGSFSTLEIQRTEQGDSAMYLCASSLEFFSGSGETQYFGPGTRLLVL.